The following is a TCR beta chain sequence with its context. Its cognate antigen is unknown. Alopecia areata patients provided lesional scalp punch biopsies and peripheral blood. Investigators sorted PBMCs to obtain both CD4+ and CD8+ T cells. The sample is drawn from a study of CD8+ T cells in alopecia areata. TCR sequencing used cDNA made by reverse transcription of extracted RNA. The table came from immunoSEQ multiplex PCR; TCRdb's copy has only in-frame clones and leaves some out. In the table there are over 95,000 clones, 41% of which are singletons. Whole-study results and caveats: Scalp samples also yield sequences from resident alphabeta T cells of normal skin.

Sequencing was carried out using CD4+ T cells sorted from blood. This receptor was obtained from a human donor with alopecia areata.

This CDR3 is CASSLSVWDGYTF. The DNA for the CDR3 is TGCGCCAGCAGCTTGAGTGTTTGGGATGGCTACACCTTC. This chain uses TRBV5-1 with TRBJ1-2; D is undetermined. Germline V gene lookup returns CDR1 SGHRS and CDR2 YFSETQ. This CDR3 has 13 residues. V was shortened by 1 base and J by 6 bases, with 10 bases between the two germline ends.